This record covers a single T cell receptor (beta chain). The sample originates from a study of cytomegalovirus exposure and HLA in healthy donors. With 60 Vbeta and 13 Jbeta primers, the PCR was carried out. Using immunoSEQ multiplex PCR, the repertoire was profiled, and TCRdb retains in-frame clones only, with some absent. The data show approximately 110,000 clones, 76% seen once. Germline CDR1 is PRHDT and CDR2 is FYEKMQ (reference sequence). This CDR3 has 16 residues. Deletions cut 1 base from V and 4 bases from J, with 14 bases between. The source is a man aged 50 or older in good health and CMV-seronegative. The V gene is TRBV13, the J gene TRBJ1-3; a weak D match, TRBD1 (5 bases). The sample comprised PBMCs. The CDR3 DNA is TGTGCCAGCAGCTTAGACCCGGCTACAGGAGGAAACACCATATATTTT. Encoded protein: CASSLDPATGGNTIYF.